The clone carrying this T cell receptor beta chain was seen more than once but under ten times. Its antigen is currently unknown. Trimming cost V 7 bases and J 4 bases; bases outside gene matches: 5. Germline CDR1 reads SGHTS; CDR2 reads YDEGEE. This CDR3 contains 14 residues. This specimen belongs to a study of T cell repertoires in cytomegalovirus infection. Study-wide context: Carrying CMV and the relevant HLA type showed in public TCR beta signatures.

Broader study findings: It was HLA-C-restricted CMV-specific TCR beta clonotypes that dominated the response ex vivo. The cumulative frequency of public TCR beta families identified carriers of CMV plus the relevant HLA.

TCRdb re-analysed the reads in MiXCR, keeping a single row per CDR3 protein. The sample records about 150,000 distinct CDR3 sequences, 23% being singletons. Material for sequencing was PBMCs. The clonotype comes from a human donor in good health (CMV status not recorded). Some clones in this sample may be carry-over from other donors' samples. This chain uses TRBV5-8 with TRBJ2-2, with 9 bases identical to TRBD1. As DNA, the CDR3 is TGTGCCAGCCAGGGACAGGGTTCCACCGGGGAGCTGTTTTTT. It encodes CASQGQGSTGELFF.